This TCR beta chain was sequenced during a study of blood T cell repertoires in COVID-19 (dated by TCRdb to the early 2020s). For the study in its entirety: Samples from collaborators originated in the United States, Italy and Spain and spanned both the acute and convalescent phases of COVID-19. The prospective study material was composed of cDNA or gDNA derived from T cells, B-cell-depleted T cells, or PBMCs. The dataset comprised deeply sampled blood TCRbeta repertoires from subjects exposed to, actively infected with, or recovered from COVID-19. The repertoires were released in a freely available public database meant as a resource for research on the immune response to SARS-CoV-2. Samples were obtained from the ongoing ImmuneRACE study (first 160 participants) and from over a thousand subjects provided by 6 global collaborators. Nearly every sample came with metadata listing a de-identified subject ID, COVID-19 status, age in years and sex. HLA class I and class II types, where available, came from metadata supplied by the sample provider rather than from assay-based typing. Points the paper makes about the study in general: How much clinical and demographic metadata was included differed by source and by participant, and the metadata was provided uncurated.

Remarks on this clone: It lacks a known antigen. No much larger clone is present one base from it, and per-base qualities are unavailable. This same CDR3 is encoded by further DNA sequences in the sample.

TCRbeta CDR3 regions were amplified from genomic DNA using the immunoSEQ Assay, a bias-controlled multiplex PCR. The study's own analysis went as follows. Within the assay, amplification of reference gene primers was used to estimate how many nucleated cells each sample contained. To quantify the absolute abundance of each unique TCRbeta CDR3 rearrangement, sequence reads were collapsed and filtered. For each sample, productive Simpson clonality was calculated by taking the square root of Simpson's diversity index across productive rearrangements. TCRdb took this table from immuneACCESS and kept in-frame rearrangements with V and J called. Such tables lack part of the clones; where checked against another copy, unresolved V genes explain under half of the gap, and the rest is unexplained. V and J calls plus clone size are reproduced from that table; the DNA served to infer D and trimming. The sample contains 200,000 to 300,000 clones, roughly 86% of them found a single time. The leading ten clones occupy 3% to 4% of the sample.

From cysteine to phenylalanine, the CDR3 is 14 amino acids long. Just the 42-base CDR3 DNA is kept, in frame starting at base 1. CDR1 MNHNY and CDR2 SVGAGI are derived from the germline V gene (reference sequence). Trimming takes 0 bases from V and 7 bases from J, and the germline ends sit 7 bases apart. Participants in the prospective study were enrolled through a virtual design, were aged about 18 to 90 years, and lived in roughly 24 United States geographic areas. In the prospective study, cohorts were assigned on the basis of participant-reported clinical history obtained from a screening survey and a study questionnaire. In the prospective study, whole blood, serum and a nasopharyngeal or oropharyngeal swab were collected from each participant by mobile phlebotomists. Over a roughly 2-month period, participants in the prospective study had the option of providing additional blood draws and questionnaires. Before DNA extraction, blood samples from the prospective study were shipped at room temperature or frozen.

The sequence is built from TRBV6-6 and TRBJ1-6, with no D gene named confidently. The TCR comes from a woman in her 40s with acute COVID-19. Specimen: PBMCs or T cells enriched from blood (not recorded which). The DNA reads as follows: TGTGCCAGCAGTTACTCGGGCAGCAATTCACCCCTCCACTTT. This encodes CASSYSGSNSPLHF.